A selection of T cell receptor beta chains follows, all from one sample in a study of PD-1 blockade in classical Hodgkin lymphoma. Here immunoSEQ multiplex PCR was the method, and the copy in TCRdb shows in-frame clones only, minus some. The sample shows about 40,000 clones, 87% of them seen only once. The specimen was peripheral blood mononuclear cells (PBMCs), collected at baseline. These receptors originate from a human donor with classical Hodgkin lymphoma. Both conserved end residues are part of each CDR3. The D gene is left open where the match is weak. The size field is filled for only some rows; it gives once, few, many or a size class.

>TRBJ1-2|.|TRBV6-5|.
CASRLDATYGYTF
TGTGCCAGCAGACTCGACGCCACCTATGGCTACACCTTC
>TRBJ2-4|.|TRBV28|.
CASSLGGAKNIQYF
TGTGCCAGCAGCCTCGGGGGTGCCAAAAACATTCAGTACTTC
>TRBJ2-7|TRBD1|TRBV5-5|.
CASLPILQGYEQYF
TGTGCCAGCCTTCCCATTCTACAGGGGTACGAGCAGTACTTC
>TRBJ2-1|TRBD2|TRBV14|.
CASSPLRLAGSHEQFF
TGTGCCAGCAGCCCCCTACGACTAGCGGGTAGTCATGAGCAGTTCTTC
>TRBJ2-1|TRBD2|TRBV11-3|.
CASSSGLAGGNEQFF
TGTGCCAGCAGCTCGGGACTAGCGGGAGGGAATGAGCAGTTCTTC
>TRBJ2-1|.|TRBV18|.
CASSSLPYNEQFF
TGTGCCAGCTCATCCCTCCCGTACAATGAGCAGTTCTTC
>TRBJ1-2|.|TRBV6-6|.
CATSPSTTTVNYGYTF
TGTGCCACCTCTCCCTCAACTACGACGGTAAACTATGGCTACACCTTC
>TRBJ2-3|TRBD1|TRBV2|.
CASTLDRATDTQYF
TGTGCCAGCACCTTGGACAGGGCCACAGATACGCAGTATTTT
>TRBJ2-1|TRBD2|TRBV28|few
CASSVGLAGLPPWEQFF
TGTGCCAGCAGTGTCGGACTAGCGGGACTTCCCCCATGGGAGCAGTTCTTC
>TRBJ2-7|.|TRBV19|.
CASRHRAGVAYEQYF
TGTGCCAGTAGACATAGGGCAGGGGTGGCCTACGAGCAGTACTTC
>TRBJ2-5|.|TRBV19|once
CASSRTHQETQYF
TGTGCCAGTAGTAGGACGCATCAAGAGACCCAGTACTTC
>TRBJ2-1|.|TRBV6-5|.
CASSRWGEQFF
TGTGCCAGCAGCCGCTGGGGTGAGCAGTTCTTC
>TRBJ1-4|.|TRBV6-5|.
CASSYSYRGVKEKLFF
TGTGCCAGCAGTTACTCGTATAGGGGGGTGAAGGAAAAACTGTTTTTT
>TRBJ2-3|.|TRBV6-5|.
CASRRWRSTDTQYF
TGTGCCAGCAGACGTTGGCGGAGCACAGATACGCAGTATTTT
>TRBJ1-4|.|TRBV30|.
CAWQRGVSYGEKLFF
TGTGCCTGGCAACGAGGAGTCTCGTATGGTGAAAAACTGTTTTTT
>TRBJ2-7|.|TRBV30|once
CAWSGAGTYEQYF
TGTGCCTGGAGTGGGGCCGGAACCTACGAGCAGTACTTC
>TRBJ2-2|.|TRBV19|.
CASSIRVTGSNTGELFF
TGTGCCAGTAGTATCCGCGTCACAGGGTCGAACACCGGGGAGCTGTTTTTT
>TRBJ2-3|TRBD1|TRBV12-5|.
CASGPGTETQYF
TGTGCTAGTGGCCCCGGGACAGAGACGCAGTATTTT
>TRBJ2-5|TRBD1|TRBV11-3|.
CASSSWTGEEETQYF
TGTGCCAGCAGCTCCTGGACAGGGGAAGAAGAGACCCAGTACTTC
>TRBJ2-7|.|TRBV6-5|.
CASTGTYSYEQYF
TGTGCCAGCACTGGAACGTACTCCTACGAGCAGTACTTC
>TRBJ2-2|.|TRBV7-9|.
CASSLGQTTTGELFF
TGTGCCAGCAGCTTAGGCCAGACTACCACCGGGGAGCTGTTTTTT
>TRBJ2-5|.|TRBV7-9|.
CASSLVSTQYF
TGTGCCAGCAGCTTGGTCTCGACCCAGTACTTC